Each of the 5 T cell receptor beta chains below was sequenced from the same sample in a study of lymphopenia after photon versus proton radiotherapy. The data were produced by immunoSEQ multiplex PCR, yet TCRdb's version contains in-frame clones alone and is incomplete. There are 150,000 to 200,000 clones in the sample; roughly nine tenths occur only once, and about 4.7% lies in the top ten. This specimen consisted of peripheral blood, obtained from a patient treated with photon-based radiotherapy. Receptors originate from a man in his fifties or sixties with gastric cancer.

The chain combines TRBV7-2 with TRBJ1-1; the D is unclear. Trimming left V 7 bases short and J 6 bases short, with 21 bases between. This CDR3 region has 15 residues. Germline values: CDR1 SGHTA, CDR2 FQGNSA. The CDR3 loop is CASTHRGAVFSEAFF. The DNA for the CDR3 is TGTGCCAGCACCCACCGCGGTGCGGTTTTCTCTGAAGCTTTCTTT.

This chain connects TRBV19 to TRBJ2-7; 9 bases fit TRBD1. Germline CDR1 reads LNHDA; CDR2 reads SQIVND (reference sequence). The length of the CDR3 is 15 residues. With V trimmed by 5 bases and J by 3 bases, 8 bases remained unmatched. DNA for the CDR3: TGTGCCAGTAGTCTAAGGACAGGGGACTTCTACGAGCAGTACTTC. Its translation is CASSLRTGDFYEQYF.

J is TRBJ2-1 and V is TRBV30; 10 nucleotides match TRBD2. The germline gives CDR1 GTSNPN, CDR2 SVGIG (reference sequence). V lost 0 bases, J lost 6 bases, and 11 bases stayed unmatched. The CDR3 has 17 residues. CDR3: CAWSVRTSGPLSNEQFF. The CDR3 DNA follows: TGTGCCTGGAGTGTCCGGACTAGCGGACCACTCTCCAATGAGCAGTTCTTC.

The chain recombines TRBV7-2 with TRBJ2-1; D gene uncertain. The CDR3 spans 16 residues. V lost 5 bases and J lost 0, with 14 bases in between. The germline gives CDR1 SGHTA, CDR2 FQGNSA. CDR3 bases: TGTGCCAGCAGCCCCGCGGCGACAAGCTCCTACAATGAGCAGTTCTTC. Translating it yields CASSPAATSSYNEQFF.

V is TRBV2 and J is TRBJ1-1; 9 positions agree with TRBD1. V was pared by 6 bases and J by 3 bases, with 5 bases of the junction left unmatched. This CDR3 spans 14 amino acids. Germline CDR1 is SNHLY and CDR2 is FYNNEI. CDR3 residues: CASSLQGAHTEAFF. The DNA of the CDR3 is TGTGCCAGCAGCCTACAGGGGGCACACACTGAAGCTTTCTTT.